The present T cell receptor beta chain was sequenced within a study of blood T cell repertoires in COVID-19. Here immunoSEQ multiplex PCR was the method, and the copy in TCRdb shows in-frame clones only, minus some. The sample yields 250,000 to 300,000 clones, around 80% seen once. Germline CDR1 reads SGHNT; CDR2 reads YYREEE (reference sequence). CDR3 length equals 17 residues. The V and J ends lost 4 bases and 8 bases, in that order; junction bases with no gene match: 15. The receptor comes from a man older than 75 with acute or convalescent COVID-19. What was sequenced was peripheral blood. This chain joins TRBV5-4 and TRBJ1-2; 12 bases agree with TRBD1. The CDR3 DNA follows: TGTGCCAGCAGCAGCACCCCGGGACAGGGGGCGCTAGCGGGCTACACCTTC. Translated, it gives CASSSTPGQGALAGYTF.